Reported below is one T cell receptor beta chain. Its antigen remains unknown. The sample belongs to a study of cytomegalovirus exposure and HLA in healthy donors. Study-wide points: Confirmation was obtained in vitro that a few CMV-associated chains are specific for CMV antigens. Immune exposure was documented only through CMV serostatus.

PCR amplification relied on 60 Vbeta primers (plus 13 Jbeta primers). The repertoire was sequenced with immunoSEQ multiplex PCR; TCRdb's copy has only in-frame clones and lacks some. The sample includes approximately 270,000 clones, about 80% of them seen just once. CDR1 SGHTA and CDR2 FQGTGA come from the germline V gene. CDR3 length: 18 amino acids. V shed 5 bases and J 7 bases; nucleotides not matched to a gene: 12. The TCR was taken from a girl aged 2 to 10 in good health and CMV-seronegative. The sample comprised PBMCs. The chain recombines TRBV7-3 with TRBJ1-6, with 12 positions matching TRBD1. The CDR3 DNA reads as TGTGCCAGCAGCCTCCGTCCCGGGACAGGGGGCGGGAATTCACCCCTCCACTTT. Encoded protein: CASSLRPGTGGGNSPLHF.